Presented here are 29 T cell receptor beta chains from one specimen sequenced in a study of cytomegalovirus exposure and HLA in healthy donors. In the PCR, 60 Vbeta and 13 Jbeta primers were used. The assay was immunoSEQ multiplex PCR, and TCRdb's table has in-frame clones only and misses some. The table records about 98,000 clones, more than 70% of them present only once. Specimen: PBMCs. The origin of the receptors is a man aged 18 to 30 in good health and CMV-seropositive.

The V and J genes are TRBV5-1 and TRBJ2-7, with TRBD1 identical over 9 bases. CDR1 and CDR2 (germline): SGHRS, YFSETQ. V shed 2 bases, J shed 0 bases, and the junction held 6 bases outside the gene matches. The CDR3 extends over 16 amino acids. The CDR3 protein is CASSLHGTGFSYEQYF. In DNA form, the CDR3 reads TGCGCCAGCAGCTTACACGGGACAGGGTTCTCCTACGAGCAGTACTTC.

J is TRBJ2-5 and V is TRBV5-1; 8 bases are shared with TRBD2. V was clipped by 3 bases and J by 1 base; unmatched bases: 8. Germline assignment: CDR1 SGHRS and CDR2 YFSETQ. The CDR3 totals 16 residues. CDR3 DNA sequence: TGCGCCAGCAGCTCGGGGGGGCCAGTGGGCCAAGAGACCCAGTACTTC. Translation gives CASSSGGPVGQETQYF.

The chain is built from TRBV9 and TRBJ2-7; D unclear. V was shortened by 0 bases and J by 0 bases, with 10 bases between the two germline ends. The CDR3 is 15 amino acids. Germline values: CDR1 SGDLS, CDR2 YYNGEE. The CDR3 loop reads CASSVGQKPSYEQYF. For the CDR3, the DNA is TGTGCCAGCAGCGTAGGTCAGAAACCCTCCTACGAGCAGTACTTC.

The chain combines TRBV5-4 with TRBJ1-1; D is undetermined. The CDR3 length is 15 residues. Germline V lookup: CDR1 SGHNT, CDR2 YYREEE (reference sequence). Trimming took off 0 bases at V and 0 bases at J, with 9 bases between the two ends. This CDR3 is CASSLAAAMNTEAFF. CDR3 DNA sequence: TGTGCCAGCAGCTTGGCGGCAGCGATGAACACTGAAGCTTTCTTT.

This clone was counted a single time. The chain uses TRBV5-1 and TRBJ2-7; the match to TRBD1 covers 9 bases. CDR3 size: 16 residues. With V trimmed by 0 bases and J by 2 bases, 6 bases remained unmatched. In germline, CDR1 is SGHRS, CDR2 YFSETQ. The CDR3 DNA is TGCGCCAGCAGCTTGGTCGGGACAGGGTCTCCCTACGAGCAGTACTTC. Amino acid sequence: CASSLVGTGSPYEQYF.

This clone occurred a few times. The chain couples TRBV7-9 to TRBJ2-5; 11 nucleotides align to TRBD2. CDR1 and CDR2 from the germline V gene are SEHNR and FQNEAQ (reference sequence). The CDR3 spans 18 residues. The trim removed 2 bases at V and 5 bases at J, leaving 13 bases unmatched. The CDR3, as DNA: TGTGCCAGCAGCTTAAGAGAGAGACTAGCGGGATGGGGGGAGACCCAGTACTTC. Residues: CASSLRERLAGWGETQYF.

This chain joins TRBV7-2 and TRBJ1-1; TRBD1 might be the D (5 bases). V lost 4 bases and J 0 bases, leaving 21 bases between the germline ends. The CDR3 contains 18 residues. Germline assignment: CDR1 SGHTA and CDR2 FQGNSA. CDR3 residues: CASSSREISGAMNTEAFF. In DNA form, the CDR3 reads TGTGCCAGCAGCTCCCGAGAGATAAGTGGGGCCATGAACACTGAAGCTTTCTTT.

CDR3 bases: TGTGCCAGCAGTTACCTCAGCGGGGGGCCAGGGGAGTACTTC. Translating it yields CASSYLSGGPGEYF. The V gene is TRBV27, the J gene TRBJ2-7; 9 bases align to TRBD2. Germline loops: CDR1 MNHEY, CDR2 SMNVEV (reference sequence). This CDR3 contains 14 residues. J gave up 11 bases and V 4 bases, and 12 bases lay outside the gene matches.

Written as DNA, the CDR3 is TGTGCCAGCCATGAGGCCCCAGGGGTGGAGGGCTACACCTTC. It specifies CASHEAPGVEGYTF. The chain recombines TRBV28 with TRBJ1-2, with D maybe TRBD1 (6 bases). Germline V lookup: CDR1 MDHEN, CDR2 SYDVKM. The germline V and J ends were trimmed by 8 bases and 8 bases, with 21 bases remaining between them. The CDR3 totals 14 residues.

This chain joins TRBV7-2 and TRBJ1-1, with a possible D match to TRBD1 (5 bases). This CDR3 is built from 16 residues. Trimming took 7 bases from V and 3 from J, leaving 21 bases between them. The germline gives CDR1 SGHTA, CDR2 FQGNSA. CDR3 sequence: CASTSASAQVHTEAFF. CDR3 sequence (DNA): TGTGCCAGCACCTCAGCCTCGGCACAGGTACACACTGAAGCTTTCTTT.

This clone turned up a few times. This rearrangement joins TRBV6-4 to TRBJ2-3; 7 positions match TRBD2. This CDR3 spans 15 amino acids. The germline V gene encodes CDR1 MRHNA and CDR2 SNTAGT. With V trimmed by 8 bases and J by 1 base, 9 bases remained unmatched. CDR3 sequence reads: CASAPGAGGTDTQYF. For the CDR3, the DNA is TGTGCCAGCGCACCCGGGGCGGGGGGCACAGATACGCAGTATTTT.

The chain links TRBV2 to TRBJ2-5; TRBD2 might be the D (6 bases). The V and J ends lost 8 bases and 8 bases respectively, with 12 bases between them. The CDR3 totals 11 residues. Germline V CDR1 and CDR2: SNHLY, FYNNEI. The CDR3 loop is CASVGGSTQYF. CDR3 nucleotides: TGTGCCAGCGTTGGGGGGAGCACCCAGTACTTC.

To note about this clone: Within the sample, other DNA sequences also encode this same CDR3. V is TRBV10-3 and J is TRBJ2-5; TRBD1 aligns across 10 bases. The germline V gene has CDR1 ENHRY and CDR2 SYGVKD. J was trimmed by 3 bases and V by 6 bases; bases with no gene match: 1. The CDR3 loop spans 13 amino acids. CDR3 amino acids: CAISGTGEETQYF. The CDR3, as DNA: TGTGCCATCAGCGGGACAGGGGAAGAGACCCAGTACTTC.

The chain couples TRBV6-5 to TRBJ2-1; 10 nucleotides line up with TRBD1. Trimming cost V 6 bases and J 7 bases; bases outside gene matches: 6. The germline CDR1 and CDR2 sequences are MNHEY and SVGAGI. The CDR3 consists of 14 residues. The CDR3, as DNA: TGTGCCAGCAGGGGACAGGGGTGGGAGAATGAGCAGTTCTTC. Its protein is CASRGQGWENEQFF.

The chain combines TRBV9 with TRBJ2-2; 7 positions match TRBD2. The germline V gene has CDR1 SGDLS and CDR2 YYNGEE. The ends lost 4 bases at V and 5 bases at J; junction bases unmatched: 11. The CDR3 sequence is 16 residues long. The CDR3 here is CASSTRGDGGTGELFF. The DNA for the CDR3 is TGTGCCAGCAGCACCCGCGGGGACGGGGGGACCGGGGAGCTGTTTTTT.

The chain joins TRBV6-1 to TRBJ1-4; 7 bases map to TRBD1. With 3 bases clipped from V and 7 bases from J, the junction kept 5 bases outside the gene matches. Per the germline V gene, CDR1 is MNHNS and CDR2 is SASEGT. The CDR3 sequence is 14 residues long. CDR3 DNA sequence: TGTGCCAGCAGTGACTGGACAGGTACTGAAAAACTGTTTTTT. It yields the protein CASSDWTGTEKLFF.

The chain couples TRBV5-1 to TRBJ1-6; TRBD1 might be the D (5 bases). V was pared by 4 bases and J by 7 bases, with 12 bases between. The germline CDR1 and CDR2 sequences are SGHRS and YFSETQ. CDR3 size: 14 residues. CDR3 coding DNA: TGCGCCAGCAGCGGGGGGTCAGGGAATTCACCCCTCCACTTT. Translation: CASSGGSGNSPLHF.

The gene calls are TRBV5-1 and TRBJ2-7, with 9 bases aligning to TRBD1. Per the germline V gene, CDR1 is SGHRS and CDR2 is YFSETQ. Trimming cost V 4 bases and J 6 bases; bases outside gene matches: 11. The CDR3 loop spans 15 amino acids. Here the CDR3 DNA reads TGCGCCAGCAGCACGGGACAGGGTCCTTTGGGCGAGCAGTACTTC. Its translation: CASSTGQGPLGEQYF.

The rearrangement joins TRBV28 to TRBJ1-2, with 8 bases fitting TRBD1. The CDR3 runs to 14 residues. Germline V CDR1 and CDR2: MDHEN, SYDVKM. The V segment lost 7 bases and the J segment 3 bases; nucleotides outside the gene matches: 7. The CDR3 region is CASTPGQGHYGYTF. For the CDR3, the DNA is TGTGCCAGCACCCCTGGACAGGGACACTATGGCTACACCTTC.

The chain links TRBV5-1 to TRBJ1-1, with TRBD1 matching over 8 bases. This CDR3 has 15 amino acids. Germline-derived CDR1 and CDR2 are SGHRS and YFSETQ. Germline trimming cut 3 bases from V and 3 bases from J; bases unmatched to any gene: 7. DNA for the CDR3: TGCGCCAGCAGCTCCCCAGAGACAGGGGACACTGAAGCTTTCTTT. It specifies CASSSPETGDTEAFF.

The chain employs TRBV6-1 and TRBJ2-3, with D maybe TRBD1 (5 bases). Germline CDR1 MNHNS, CDR2 SASEGT. CDR3 length equals 11 residues. The germline V and J ends were trimmed by 10 bases and 11 bases, with 16 bases remaining between them. The CDR3 here is CATYLGARQYF. The CDR3 DNA reads TGTGCCACATACTTAGGGGCCCGGCAGTATTTT.

This clone was seen just once. The chain couples TRBV18 to TRBJ2-3; 10 nucleotides match TRBD2. The CDR3 covers 17 residues. The V gene end was trimmed by 3 bases and the J gene end by 2 bases; junction bases not matched to a gene: 8. Germline CDR1 reads KGHSH; CDR2 reads LQKENI. CDR3 bases: TGTGCCAGCTCACCCATTCAGCTAGCGGGGGACACAGATACGCAGTATTTT. It specifies CASSPIQLAGDTDTQYF.

This clone was seen more than once but under ten times. This chain connects TRBV7-9 to TRBJ2-3, with 13 bases identical to TRBD2. The germline V gene has CDR1 SEHNR and CDR2 FQNEAQ (reference sequence). The junction had 9 bases not matched to a gene; V was cut back by 5 bases and J by 7 bases. The CDR3 runs 16 residues. The DNA of the CDR3 is TGTGCCAGCAGCCCCAGACTAGCGGGGGGAAGGAATACGCAGTATTTT. It is translated as CASSPRLAGGRNTQYF. Full variable domain (missing parts from reference TRBV7-9 and TRBJ2-3): DTGVSQNPRHKITKRGQNVTFRCDPISEHNRLYWYRQTLGQGPEFLTYFQNEAQLEKSRLLSDRFSAERPKGSFSTLEIQRTEQGDSAMYLCASSPRLAGGRNTQYFGPGTRLTVL.

This clone was observed once. The V call is TRBV28, the J call TRBJ2-1; a possible D gene is TRBD1 (5 bases). V was shortened by 5 bases and J by 12 bases, with 11 bases between the two germline ends. Germline assignment: CDR1 MDHEN and CDR2 SYDVKM. This CDR3 spans 11 amino acids. CDR3 in amino acids: CASSKGFGQFF. The CDR3 DNA follows: TGTGCCAGCAGTAAGGGGTTCGGGCAGTTCTTC.

The chain links TRBV2 to TRBJ2-7, with D unresolved. The CDR3 is 10 residues long. The V and J ends lost 8 bases and 4 bases respectively, with 6 bases between them. Germline CDR1 is SNHLY and CDR2 is FYNNEI. CDR3 DNA: TGTGCCAGCGGAGAATACGAGCAGTACTTC. Translated, it gives CASGEYEQYF. Looking up the rest from reference TRBV2 and TRBJ2-7 gives the full variable domain: EPEVTQTPSHQVTQMGQEVILRCVPISNHLYFYWYRQILGQKVEFLVSFYNNEISEKSEIFDDQFSVERPDGSNFTLKIRSTKLEDSAMYFCASGEYEQYFGPGTRLTVT.

V gene TRBV7-9 combines with J gene TRBJ2-7, with D possibly being TRBD2 (7 bases). V lost 5 bases and J 5 bases, leaving 16 bases between the germline ends. The CDR3 covers 14 residues. Germline CDR1 SEHNR, CDR2 FQNEAQ (reference sequence). The CDR3 nucleotides are TGTGCCAGCAGCCTTGGGAGGGGGTGGAACGAGCAGTACTTC. Its protein is CASSLGRGWNEQYF.

The J gene is TRBJ1-1, the V gene TRBV14; 7 nucleotides line up with TRBD1. V shed 5 bases, J shed 5 bases, and the junction held 5 bases outside the gene matches. CDR3 length: 13 residues. Germline assignment: CDR1 SGHDN and CDR2 FVKESK. The CDR3 coding sequence is TGTGCCAGCAGCTGGGACAGCTTAACTGAAGCTTTCTTT. Residues: CASSWDSLTEAFF. Looking up the rest from reference TRBV14 and TRBJ1-1 gives the full variable domain: EAGVTQFPSHSVIEKGQTVTLRCDPISGHDNLYWYRRVMGKEIKFLLHFVKESKQDESGMPNNRFLAERTGGTYSTLKVQPAELEDSGVYFCASSWDSLTEAFFGQGTRLTVV.

The rearrangement joins TRBV27 to TRBJ2-1; TRBD2 matches at 12 bases. Germline V lookup: CDR1 MNHEY, CDR2 SMNVEV (reference sequence). V shed 10 bases, J shed 4 bases, and the junction held 5 bases outside the gene matches. This CDR3 comprises 14 residues. The DNA of the CDR3 is TGTGCCACCGGGACTAGCGGGCCTTACAATGAGCAGTTCTTC. Its protein is CATGTSGPYNEQFF.

This clone was picked up a small number of times. This chain connects TRBV5-4 to TRBJ2-7; a weak D match, TRBD1 (5 bases). With 0 bases removed from V and 4 bases from J, the gap between germline ends came to 14 bases. Germline V gene data show CDR1 as SGHNT and CDR2 as YYREEE (reference sequence). CDR3 length: 15 residues. DNA of the CDR3: TGTGCCAGCAGCTTGGCGGGCAGGGCCCTATACGAGCAGTACTTC. This codes for CASSLAGRALYEQYF.